The 18 T cell receptor beta chains listed next were all sequenced from one sample in a study of T cell responses to AZD1222 COVID-19 vaccine. Here immunoSEQ multiplex PCR was the method, and the copy in TCRdb shows in-frame clones only, minus some. The data contain 140,000 to 150,000 clones, roughly 91% of them singletons. Sample: peripheral blood, taken on day 0 of AZD1222 vaccination. Receptors originate from an adult in good health.

This chain connects TRBV19 to TRBJ2-3, with 8 positions matching TRBD2. This CDR3 is built from 17 residues. Germline V gene lookup returns CDR1 LNHDA and CDR2 SQIVND (reference sequence). V shed 5 bases and J 0 bases; nucleotides not matched to a gene: 10. The CDR3 DNA sequence: TGTGCCAGTAGTGTCGGGAGGGCTGTAACTAGCACAGATACGCAGTATTTT. This encodes CASSVGRAVTSTDTQYF. Combining the CDR3 with reference TRBV19 and TRBJ2-3 gives the whole variable domain DGGITQSPKYLFRKEGQNVTLSCEQNLNHDAMYWYRQDPGQGLRLIYYSQIVNDFQKGDIAEGYSVSREKKESFPLTVTSAQKNPTAFYLCASSVGRAVTSTDTQYFGPGTRLTVL.

J is TRBJ2-1 and V is TRBV5-1, with D possibly called TRBD1 or TRBD2 (5 bases each). Germline V CDR1 and CDR2: SGHRS, YFSETQ. This CDR3 contains 16 residues. The V end was cut by 3 bases, the J end by 5 bases, with 18 bases between. The CDR3 loop reads CASSSGTRYRDNEQFF. Written as DNA, the CDR3 is TGCGCCAGCAGCTCCGGGACGCGCTATAGGGACAATGAGCAGTTCTTC.

The rearrangement uses TRBV6-5 and TRBJ2-7; D perhaps matches TRBD2 (7 bases). Trimming removed 8 bases at V and 1 base at J, with 18 bases between. The germline V gene encodes CDR1 MNHEY and CDR2 SVGAGI. The CDR3 runs 15 residues. The CDR3 nucleotides are TGTGCCAGCTCCTCACGGGGGGCGCAGTCCTACGAGCAGTACTTC. Protein: CASSSRGAQSYEQYF.

The rearrangement uses TRBV5-5 and TRBJ1-2; D may be TRBD1 (5 bases). This CDR3 has 18 residues. CDR1 is SGHKS, CDR2 YYEKEE, per germline (reference sequence). Trimming shortened V by 1 base and J by 6 bases, and 25 bases separated the two germline ends. Written as DNA, the CDR3 is TGTGCCAGCAGCTTGCACTTTTTCCCTCGGACGGGGGAGAATGGCTACACCTTC. Amino acids: CASSLHFFPRTGENGYTF.

J is TRBJ2-4 and V is TRBV12-5; D remains unclear. The CDR3 totals 13 residues. Between the trimmed V and J ends, which lost 7 bases and 0 bases, there was a span of 7 bases. Germline lookup yields CDR1 LGHNT and CDR2 FRNRAP. The CDR3 coding sequence is TGTGCTAGTGCGTCACGAGCCAAAAACATTCAGTACTTC. This translates into CASASRAKNIQYF.

The chain links TRBV19 to TRBJ1-1; D call uncertain. V dropped 4 bases and J dropped 3 bases, with 15 bases sitting between them. The CDR3 contains 15 residues. The germline V gene has CDR1 LNHDA and CDR2 SQIVND (reference sequence). The CDR3 protein is CASSKIRSMDTEAFF. CDR3 nucleotides: TGTGCCAGTAGTAAAATCAGGTCTATGGACACTGAAGCTTTCTTT.

The J gene is TRBJ2-3, the V gene TRBV7-2, with D tentatively TRBD1 or TRBD2 (5 bases each). CDR1 is SGHTA, CDR2 FQGNSA, per germline. V lost 5 bases to trimming and J lost 4 bases, with 16 bases between them. This CDR3 has 15 amino acids. The CDR3: CASSPRGDGADTQYF. Here the CDR3 DNA reads TGTGCCAGCAGCCCCCGGGGCGATGGAGCAGATACGCAGTATTTT.

The chain recombines TRBV19 with TRBJ1-5, with D possibly matching TRBD1 (6 bases). CDR3 length equals 18 residues. Germline CDR1 and CDR2: LNHDA and SQIVND (reference sequence). Trimming left V 5 bases short and J 0 bases short, with 20 bases between. The CDR3 is CASSYRVGAIGSNQPQHF. The CDR3 nucleotides read TGTGCCAGTAGTTACAGGGTCGGGGCTATAGGTAGCAATCAGCCCCAGCATTTT. Based on the CDR3 plus reference TRBV19 and TRBJ1-5, the full variable domain is DGGITQSPKYLFRKEGQNVTLSCEQNLNHDAMYWYRQDPGQGLRLIYYSQIVNDFQKGDIAEGYSVSREKKESFPLTVTSAQKNPTAFYLCASSYRVGAIGSNQPQHFGDGTRLSIL.

V usage is TRBV5-1 and J usage is TRBJ2-1; TRBD2 matches at 10 bases. Per the germline V gene, CDR1 is SGHRS and CDR2 is YFSETQ. Trimming at V came to 1 base and at J to 5 bases, leaving 12 bases not matched to a gene. CDR3 length: 18 residues. For the CDR3, the DNA is TGCGCCAGCAGCTTGCTGGTCGTAGCGGGGGGTCTCGACAATGAGCAGTTCTTC. This codes for CASSLLVVAGGLDNEQFF.

The chain joins TRBV2 to TRBJ2-3, with 10 positions matching TRBD1. Germline V gene sequence: CDR1 SNHLY, CDR2 FYNNEI. This CDR3 has 14 residues. After removal of 5 bases from V and 4 bases from J, the junction contained 3 bases not matched to a gene. CDR3 loop: CASSPTGGADTQYF. Here the CDR3 DNA reads TGTGCCAGCAGTCCGACAGGGGGCGCAGATACGCAGTATTTT.

This rearrangement joins TRBV28 to TRBJ2-7, with TRBD1 matching over 7 bases. This CDR3 spans 13 amino acids. CDR1 is MDHEN, CDR2 SYDVKM, per germline. J was trimmed by 6 bases and V by 6 bases; bases with no gene match: 8. The CDR3 DNA reads as TGTGCCAGCAGCCCGAAGGACAGGCGCGAGCAGTACTTC. Its translation is CASSPKDRREQYF.

The CDR3, as DNA: TGCAGCGTCCGGACTGACTACAATGAGCAGTTCTTC. This codes for CSVRTDYNEQFF. The chain has TRBV29-1 and TRBJ2-1; maybe TRBD2 (5 bases). In germline, CDR1 is SQVTM, CDR2 ANQGSEA. The CDR3 runs 12 residues. Trimming cost V 6 bases and J 3 bases, with 9 bases left between them.

This chain joins TRBV27 and TRBJ2-7; D might be TRBD1 or TRBD2, each matching 5 bases. The V end was cut by 3 bases, the J end by 3 bases, with 18 bases between. The CDR3 totals 16 residues. The germline gives CDR1 MNHEY, CDR2 SMNVEV (reference sequence). This CDR3 is CASSLAGTVLGYEQYF. CDR3 in DNA: TGTGCCAGCAGTTTGGCAGGGACGGTACTTGGCTACGAGCAGTACTTC.

The rearrangement joins TRBV4-1 to TRBJ2-5, with TRBD1 matching over 9 bases. In germline, CDR1 is MGHRA, CDR2 YSYEKL. After removal of 1 base from V and 11 bases from J, the junction contained 17 bases not matched to a gene. The CDR3 consists of 17 residues. CDR3 nucleotides: TGCGCCAGCAGCCAAGTCCGAGGACCGGGACAGGGCGCTAGTCAGTACTTC. Residues: CASSQVRGPGQGASQYF.

The chain carries TRBV7-3 and TRBJ2-1, with 7 bases matching TRBD1. The V gene end was trimmed by 5 bases and the J gene end by 7 bases; junction bases not matched to a gene: 5. The CDR3 has 13 amino acids. Germline V gene lookup returns CDR1 SGHTA and CDR2 FQGTGA. In nucleotides, the CDR3 is TGTGCCAGCAGCCCACAGGGGTGGAATGAGCAGTTCTTC. Its protein is CASSPQGWNEQFF.

The chain employs TRBV11-3 and TRBJ1-1; D uncertain. The ends were cut back, 6 bases at V and 5 bases at J, with 13 bases in the middle. Germline V CDR1 and CDR2: SGHNT, YENEEA. CDR3 length: 13 residues. CDR3 bases: TGTGCCAGCAGTCAAGGAAGGAGGACTGAAGCTTTCTTT. This encodes CASSQGRRTEAFF.

V and J are TRBV10-3 and TRBJ1-5; a possible D gene is TRBD1 (5 bases). This CDR3 has 13 residues. Trimming took 9 bases from V and 2 from J, leaving 11 bases between them. Germline V lookup: CDR1 ENHRY, CDR2 SYGVKD. The CDR3: CAIRGGGNQPQHF. The CDR3 DNA sequence: TGTGCCATTCGCGGGGGGGGCAATCAGCCCCAGCATTTT.

The CDR3 loop is CASSQVWHLNTGELFF. In DNA, the CDR3 is TGCGCCAGCAGCCAAGTTTGGCACTTGAACACCGGGGAGCTGTTTTTT. The chain recombines TRBV4-1 with TRBJ2-2; no clear D gene. The CDR3 consists of 16 residues. Germline V CDR1 and CDR2: MGHRA, YSYEKL. Trimming pared 1 base from V and 1 base from J, leaving 10 bases between.